This T cell receptor (beta chain) was observed in a study of T cell responses to AZD1222 COVID-19 vaccine (dated by TCRdb to about 2021). Context from the whole study: AZD1222 recipients given second doses at about 4 weeks or at about 12 weeks were pooled, since spike-specific TCR depth and breadth were not found to differ between the two schedules. A total of 230 or so trial participants underwent TCR sequencing, of whom about 200 received two doses of AZD1222 and about 25 received two doses of the MenACWY control vaccine. Trial participants were enrolled into age subgroups of 18-55, 56-69 and 70-plus years, which contained approximately 150, 30 and 60 TCR-sequenced participants, respectively.

What the study reported, not specific to this receptor: Because no day 14 peak-response samples were available, repertoires were characterized only after the peak T cell response. The 56-69-year group was small, and its depth increase did not reach significance, likely because of low power. The vaccine-associated CD4 TCRs covered the entire spike protein, and the dominant responses fell in regions 160-218 and 743-854. Participants were mostly white British and included more females than males, and it was suggested by the authors that clonal diversity may have been underestimated. Epitopes outside the regions mutated in the B.1.351 and B.1.1.7 variants were reportedly recognized by nearly half of the unique spike-specific TCRs. After two AZD1222 doses, both the breadth and the depth of spike-specific TCRs were significantly higher than at day 0 and than in MenACWY recipients. Only five or six AZD1222 recipients were SARS-CoV-2 seropositive at baseline, limiting conclusions about previously exposed vaccinees.

The label giving this sample's time point can be read as: baseline before first vaccination. Vaccinee samples came from UK trials COV001 and COV002, including a single-blind randomized controlled phase 2/3 trial of AZD1222 (ChAdOx1 nCoV-19) in healthy adults. For TCRbeta chain sequencing, PBMC samples from trial participants were taken at day 0 and at day 28 after the second dose. The CDR3 regions of human TCRbeta chains were analyzed by immunosequencing. As for the authors' bioinformatics: TCRs in the repertoires were compared against a reference library of SARS-CoV-2-specific TCRs that had been generated with the MIRA antigen-specificity platform. Breadth was defined as the fraction of unique TCRs that were SARS-CoV-2-associated. Depth was defined as the fraction of total T cells that were SARS-CoV-2-associated. Using the MIRA data, every spike-specific TCR was mapped to the spike region that the TCR reacted to and assigned to either a CD4 or a CD8 class. Log10-transformed breadth and depth values were compared by one-way ANOVA with Sidak's multiple comparisons tests. TCRdb's version of the immuneACCESS table is confined to in-frame rearrangements and falls short of the full clone set. An unresolved V gene accounts for under half of the shortfall where checked; the remainder is of unknown origin. Clonal size and the V and J genes are those of that table, whereas D and trimming came from the DNA. Present in this sample are about 150,000 clones, around 90% of which were seen just once. 1.5% to 2% of the sample rests with the top ten.

A note on this clone: Its antigen specificity is not known. Within one base of it there is no much larger clone, and no base qualities were kept.

V is trimmed back by 6 bases and J by 5 bases, and the junction contains 7 bases that no gene match accounts for. The CDR3, cysteine through phenylalanine, is 14 amino acids long. Of the read, only the CDR3 DNA is kept; its 42 bases are in frame from base 1. The germline V gene (reference sequence) sets CDR1 to SEHNR and CDR2 to FQNEAQ. The rearrangement joined TRBV7-9 to TRBJ2-1; TRBD1 agrees with 7 junctional bases. This clonotype was sampled from an adult in good health. The starting material was peripheral blood, obtained on day 0 of AZD1222 vaccination. The sequenced DNA is TGTGCCAGCAGGCCAGGGGGAATGGACAATGAGCAGTTCTTC. Its protein is CASRPGGMDNEQFF.